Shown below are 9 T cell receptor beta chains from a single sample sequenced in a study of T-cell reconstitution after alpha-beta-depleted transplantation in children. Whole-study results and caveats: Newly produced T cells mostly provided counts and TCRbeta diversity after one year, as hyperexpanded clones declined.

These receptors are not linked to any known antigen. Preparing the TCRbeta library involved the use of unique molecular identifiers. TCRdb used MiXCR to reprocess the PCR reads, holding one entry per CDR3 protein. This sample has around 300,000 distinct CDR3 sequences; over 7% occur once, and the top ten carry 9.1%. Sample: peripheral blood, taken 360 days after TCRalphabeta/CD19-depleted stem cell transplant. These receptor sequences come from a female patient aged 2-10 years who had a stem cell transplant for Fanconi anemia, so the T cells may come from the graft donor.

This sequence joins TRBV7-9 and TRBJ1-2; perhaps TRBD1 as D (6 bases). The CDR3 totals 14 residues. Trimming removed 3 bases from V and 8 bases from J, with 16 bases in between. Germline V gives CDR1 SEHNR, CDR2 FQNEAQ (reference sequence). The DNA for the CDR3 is TGTGCCAGCAGCTTTTTCCGTGCGGGGGCAGGCTACACCTTC. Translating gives CASSFFRAGAGYTF.

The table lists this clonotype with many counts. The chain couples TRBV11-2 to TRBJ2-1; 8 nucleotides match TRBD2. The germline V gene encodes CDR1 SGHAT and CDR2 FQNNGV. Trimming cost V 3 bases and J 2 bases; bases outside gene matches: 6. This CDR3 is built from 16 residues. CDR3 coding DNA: TGTGCCAGCAGCTTGGGTAGCGGGACCCCCTACAATGAGCAGTTCTTC. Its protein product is CASSLGSGTPYNEQFF.

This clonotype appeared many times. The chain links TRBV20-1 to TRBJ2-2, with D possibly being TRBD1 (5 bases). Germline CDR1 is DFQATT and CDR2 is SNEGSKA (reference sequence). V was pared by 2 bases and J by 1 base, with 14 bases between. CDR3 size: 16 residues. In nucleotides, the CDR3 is TGCAGTGCTAGAATGAAGGCAGGGTGGAACACCGGGGAGCTGTTTTTT. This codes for CSARMKAGWNTGELFF.

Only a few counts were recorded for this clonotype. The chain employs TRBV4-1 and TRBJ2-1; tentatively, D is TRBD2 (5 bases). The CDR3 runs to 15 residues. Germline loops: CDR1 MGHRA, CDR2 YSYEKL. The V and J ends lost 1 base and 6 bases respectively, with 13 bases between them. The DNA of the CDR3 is TGCGCCAGCAGCCAAGTCGAGGGAGCCGGCAATGAGCAGTTCTTC. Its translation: CASSQVEGAGNEQFF.

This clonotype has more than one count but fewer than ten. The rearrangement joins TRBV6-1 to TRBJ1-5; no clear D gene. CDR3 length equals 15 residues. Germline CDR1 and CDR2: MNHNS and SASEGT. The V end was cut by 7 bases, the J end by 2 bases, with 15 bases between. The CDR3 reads CASTYGLGGNQPQHF. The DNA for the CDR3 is TGTGCCAGCACCTACGGACTAGGAGGCAATCAGCCCCAGCATTTT.

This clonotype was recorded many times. The CDR3 protein is CASHEGEHTEAFF. The CDR3 DNA reads as TGTGCCAGCCACGAAGGGGAGCACACTGAAGCTTTCTTT. The gene calls are TRBV2 and TRBJ1-1; TRBD1 is a possible D gene (5 bases). CDR3 length equals 13 residues. With 8 bases removed from V and 3 bases from J, the gap between germline ends came to 13 bases. Germline V lookup: CDR1 SNHLY, CDR2 FYNNEI.

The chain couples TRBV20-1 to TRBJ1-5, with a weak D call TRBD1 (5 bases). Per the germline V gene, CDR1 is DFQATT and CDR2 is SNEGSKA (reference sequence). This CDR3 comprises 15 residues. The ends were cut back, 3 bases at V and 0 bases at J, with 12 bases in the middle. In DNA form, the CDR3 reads TGCAGTGCTAGTCATGGACATTATAGCAATCAGCCCCAGCATTTT. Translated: CSASHGHYSNQPQHF.

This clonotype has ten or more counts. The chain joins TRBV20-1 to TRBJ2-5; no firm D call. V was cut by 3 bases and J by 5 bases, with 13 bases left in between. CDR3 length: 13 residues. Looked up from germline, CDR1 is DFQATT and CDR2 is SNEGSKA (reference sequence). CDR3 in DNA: TGCAGTGCTAGTCGCACTGTGAGGGAGACCCAGTACTTC. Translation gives CSASRTVRETQYF.

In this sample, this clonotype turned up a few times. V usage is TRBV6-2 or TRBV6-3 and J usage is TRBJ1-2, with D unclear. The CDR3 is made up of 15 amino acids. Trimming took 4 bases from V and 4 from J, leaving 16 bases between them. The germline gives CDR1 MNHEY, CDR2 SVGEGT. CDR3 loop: CASSSKLADLYGYTF. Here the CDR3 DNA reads TGTGCCAGCAGTTCAAAATTGGCAGACCTCTATGGCTACACCTTC.